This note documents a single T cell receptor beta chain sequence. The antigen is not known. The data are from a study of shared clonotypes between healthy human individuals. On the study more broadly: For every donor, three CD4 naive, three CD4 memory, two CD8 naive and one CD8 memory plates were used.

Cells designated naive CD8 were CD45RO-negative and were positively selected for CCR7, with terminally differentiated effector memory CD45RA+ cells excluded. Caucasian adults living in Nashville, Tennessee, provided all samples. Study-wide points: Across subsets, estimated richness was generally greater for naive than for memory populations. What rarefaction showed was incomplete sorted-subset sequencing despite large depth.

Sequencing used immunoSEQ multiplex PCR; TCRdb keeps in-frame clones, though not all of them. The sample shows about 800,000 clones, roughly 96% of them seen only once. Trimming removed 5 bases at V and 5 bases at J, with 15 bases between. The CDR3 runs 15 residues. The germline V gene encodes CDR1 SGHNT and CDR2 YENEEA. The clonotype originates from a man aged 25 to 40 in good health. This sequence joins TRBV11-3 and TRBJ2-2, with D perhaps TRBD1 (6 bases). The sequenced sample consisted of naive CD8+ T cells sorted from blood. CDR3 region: CASSQGTSSTGELFF. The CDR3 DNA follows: TGTGCCAGCAGCCAAGGGACATCTTCGACCGGGGAGCTGTTTTTT.